This T cell receptor (beta chain) is from a study of cytomegalovirus exposure and HLA in healthy donors. Findings and limits, study-wide: Data from an earlier analysis indicated that most TCR beta V segments were productive either about 87% or about 30% of the time.

The CDR3 has 15 amino acids. The germline gives CDR1 MNHNS, CDR2 SASEGT. Trimming cost V 6 bases and J 2 bases; bases outside gene matches: 9. The PCR contained 60 Vbeta and 13 Jbeta primers. Assay: immunoSEQ multiplex PCR; the TCRdb copy retains only in-frame clones and omits some. The data contain roughly 200,000 clones, more than 75% of them singletons. The table lists this clone with a count of one. Its antigen is currently unknown. The sample consisted of PBMCs. The gene calls are TRBV6-1 and TRBJ1-1, with TRBD1 matching 7 bases. The clonotype comes from a man aged 40-50 years in good health and CMV-seropositive. The CDR3 DNA sequence: TGTGCCAGCAGAGAACAAGGGACAGCTAACACTGAAGCTTTCTTT. The encoded protein is CASREQGTANTEAFF.